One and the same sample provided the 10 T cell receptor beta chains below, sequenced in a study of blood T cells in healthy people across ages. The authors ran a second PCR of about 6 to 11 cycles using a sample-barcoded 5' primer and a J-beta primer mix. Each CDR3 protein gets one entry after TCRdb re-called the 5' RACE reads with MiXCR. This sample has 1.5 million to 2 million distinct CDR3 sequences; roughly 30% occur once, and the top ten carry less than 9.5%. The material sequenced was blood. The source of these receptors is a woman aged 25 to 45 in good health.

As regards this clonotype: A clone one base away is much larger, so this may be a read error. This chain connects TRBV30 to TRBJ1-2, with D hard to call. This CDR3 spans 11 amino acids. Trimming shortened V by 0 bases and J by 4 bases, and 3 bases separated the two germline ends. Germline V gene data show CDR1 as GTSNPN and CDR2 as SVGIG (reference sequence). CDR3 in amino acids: CAWSVPYGYTF. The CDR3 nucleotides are TGTGCCTGGAGTGTACCCTATGGCTACACCTTC.

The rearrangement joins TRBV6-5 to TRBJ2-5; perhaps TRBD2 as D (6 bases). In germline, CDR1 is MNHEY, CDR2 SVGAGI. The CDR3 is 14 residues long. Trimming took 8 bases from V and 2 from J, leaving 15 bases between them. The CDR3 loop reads CASQIGGAQETQYF. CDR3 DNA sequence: TGTGCCAGCCAGATTGGAGGGGCGCAAGAGACCCAGTACTTC.

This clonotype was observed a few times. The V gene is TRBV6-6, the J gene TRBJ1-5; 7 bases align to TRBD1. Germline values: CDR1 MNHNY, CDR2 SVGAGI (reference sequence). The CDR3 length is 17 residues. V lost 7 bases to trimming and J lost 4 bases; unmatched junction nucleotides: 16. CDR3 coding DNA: TGTGCCAGCACCCTAGACAGGGTGGGAAGAGGGAATCAGCCCCAGCATTTT. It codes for CASTLDRVGRGNQPQHF.

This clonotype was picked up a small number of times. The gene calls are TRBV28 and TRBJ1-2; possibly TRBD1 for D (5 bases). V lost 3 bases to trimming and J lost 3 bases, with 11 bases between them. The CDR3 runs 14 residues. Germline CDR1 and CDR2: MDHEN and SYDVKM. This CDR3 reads CASSFFQGHYGYTF. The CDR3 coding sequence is TGTGCCAGCAGTTTCTTCCAGGGCCACTATGGCTACACCTTC.

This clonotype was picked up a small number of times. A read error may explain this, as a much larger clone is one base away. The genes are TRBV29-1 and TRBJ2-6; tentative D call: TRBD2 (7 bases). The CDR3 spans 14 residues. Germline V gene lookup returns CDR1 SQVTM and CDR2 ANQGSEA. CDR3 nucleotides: TGCAGCGTTGCCCGAGTGGGGGGGGCCAACGTCCGGACTTTC. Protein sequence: CSVARVGGANVRTF.

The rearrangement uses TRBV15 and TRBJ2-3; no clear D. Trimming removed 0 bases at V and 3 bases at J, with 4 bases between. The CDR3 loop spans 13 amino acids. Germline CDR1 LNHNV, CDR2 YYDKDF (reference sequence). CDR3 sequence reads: CATSREVTDTQYF. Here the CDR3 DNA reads TGTGCCACCAGCAGAGAGGTTACAGATACGCAGTATTTT. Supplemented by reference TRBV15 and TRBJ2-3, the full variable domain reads DAMVIQNPRYQVTQFGKPVTLSCSQTLNHNVMYWYQQKSSQAPKLLFHYYDKDFNNEADTPDNFQSRRPNTSFCFLDIRSPGLGDTAMYLCATSREVTDTQYFGPGTRLTVL.

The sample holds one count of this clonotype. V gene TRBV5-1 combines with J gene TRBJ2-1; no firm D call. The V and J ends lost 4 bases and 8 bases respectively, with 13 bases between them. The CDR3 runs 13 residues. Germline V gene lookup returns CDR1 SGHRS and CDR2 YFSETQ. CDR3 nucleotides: TGCGCCAGCAGCCCTTTGCAGTCCTATGAGCAGTTCTTC. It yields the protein CASSPLQSYEQFF.

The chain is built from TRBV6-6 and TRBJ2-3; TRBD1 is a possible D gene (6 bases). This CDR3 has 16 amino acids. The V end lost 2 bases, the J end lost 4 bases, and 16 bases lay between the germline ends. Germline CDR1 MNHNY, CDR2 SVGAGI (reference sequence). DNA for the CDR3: TGTGCCAGCAGTTACGTCGGGCAGGGGCGGGCAGATACGCAGTATTTT. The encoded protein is CASSYVGQGRADTQYF.

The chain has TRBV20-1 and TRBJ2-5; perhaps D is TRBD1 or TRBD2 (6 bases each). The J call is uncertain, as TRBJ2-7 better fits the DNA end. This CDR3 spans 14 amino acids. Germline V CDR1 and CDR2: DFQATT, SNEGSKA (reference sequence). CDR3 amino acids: CSAPGGQYPYEQYF. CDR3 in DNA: TGCAGTGCTCCTGGGGGGCAGTATCCCTACGAGCAGTACTTC.

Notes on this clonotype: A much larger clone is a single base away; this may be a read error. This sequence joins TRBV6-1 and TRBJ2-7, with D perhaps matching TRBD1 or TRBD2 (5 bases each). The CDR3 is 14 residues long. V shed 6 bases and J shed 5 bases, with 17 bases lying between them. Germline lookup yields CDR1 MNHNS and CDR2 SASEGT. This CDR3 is CASRETLGVNEQYF. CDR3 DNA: TGTGCCAGCAGGGAGACCCTGGGGGTGAACGAGCAGTACTTC.